This T cell receptor beta chain was profiled in a study of beta chain features in type 1 diabetes. Across the study: Cell yields, gender and age were comparable in patients and healthy donors.

This clone has just a few counts. Its antigen is not known. Findings and limits, study-wide: Shorter TCRB CDR3s, moderately but significantly so, marked every one of the four CD4+ subsets in Type 1 diabetes patients. Patients' naive, central memory and Treg TCRB repertoires seemed closer to one another than those of healthy donors.

The study reverse transcribed the entire isolated RNA, so it sequenced expressed TCRB transcripts. An average around 3.8 million reads came from naive, central memory and regulatory T cell samples. Produced via immunoSEQ multiplex PCR; TCRdb's table is partial and in-frame only. Among approximately 150,000 clones listed, roughly 10% were seen once. The receptor was derived from a woman aged 40 to 55 in good health. Specimen: central memory CD4+ T cells from blood.

This CDR3 reads CASSLGSSSYEQYF. Written as DNA, the CDR3 is TGTGCCAGCAGCTTGGGCAGCAGCTCCTACGAGCAGTACTTC. V usage is TRBV7-2 and J usage is TRBJ2-7; D remains ambiguous. Germline V gives CDR1 SGHTA, CDR2 FQGNSA. This CDR3 has 14 residues. V was shortened by 3 bases and J by 0 bases, with 9 bases between the two germline ends.